The clone carrying this T cell receptor (beta chain) appeared a single time. Its specificity is not known. RNA was extracted and reverse transcribed into cDNA as the sequencing template. The data were produced by immunoSEQ multiplex PCR, yet TCRdb's version contains in-frame clones alone and is incomplete. Here the sample spans roughly 11,000 clones, 61% being singletons. This sample stems from a study of CD8+ T cells in alopecia areata. Study findings and constraints: Alphabeta T cells residing in normal skin are also sequenced in scalp samples. TCRs were shared less clearly across patients than in mice, possibly for HLA-related reasons.

Collected material from alopecia areata patients comprised lesional scalp punch biopsies and peripheral blood. The sample comprised skin. The sequence derives from a human donor with alopecia areata.

The CDR3 loop reads CASSVGLAGGRQETQYF. DNA of the CDR3: TGCGCCAGTTCAGTGGGACTAGCGGGAGGAAGACAAGAGACCCAGTACTTC. The chain links TRBV5-1 to TRBJ2-5, with TRBD2 matching 15 bases. Germline V gives CDR1 SGHRS, CDR2 YFSETQ. V was pared by 8 bases and J by 2 bases, with 10 bases of the junction left unmatched. The CDR3 has 17 residues.